This is a list of T cell receptor beta chains from one sample in a study. One entry per CDR3 protein, called by TCRdb with MiXCR from the RT-PCR reads. This sample has about 680,000 distinct CDR3 sequences, with 12% to 15% found just once. The sequenced sample was memory CD4+ T cells from blood. Receptors originate from a female donor in good health, serving as a healthy control. Each CDR3 is given with its conserved first and last residue. A D gene is named only where the DNA matches it firmly. Size values are once, few and many counts, or a class for expanded clones, and some rows have none.

V gene: TRBV7-2; clone size: many; D gene: TRBD1; J gene: TRBJ2-1; CDR3 DNA: TGTGCCAGCAGCTTCATCCGACAGGGACCCTACAATGAGCAGTTCTTC; CDR3 protein: CASSFIRQGPYNEQFF
V gene: TRBV20-1; clone size: few; D gene: .; J gene: TRBJ2-7; CDR3 DNA: TGCAGTGCTACCGAATATTACGAGCAGTACTTC; CDR3 protein: CSATEYYEQYF
V gene: TRBV10-3; clone size: .; D gene: .; J gene: TRBJ1-5; CDR3 DNA: TGTGCCATCAGTCCGACAGGAGATAATCAGCCCCAGCATTTT; CDR3 protein: CAISPTGDNQPQHF
V gene: TRBV20-1; clone size: few; D gene: .; J gene: TRBJ2-3; CDR3 DNA: TGCAGTGCTAGACCACCTAGCGGCACAGATACGCAGTATTTT; CDR3 protein: CSARPPSGTDTQYF
V gene: TRBV10-3; clone size: many; D gene: TRBD1; J gene: TRBJ1-2; CDR3 DNA: TGTGCCATCAGTGTATCGTCTTTGGACAGGGGAGATGGCTACACCTTC; CDR3 protein: CAISVSSLDRGDGYTF
V gene: TRBV9; clone size: few; D gene: TRBD1; J gene: TRBJ2-5; CDR3 DNA: TGTGCCAGCAGCGTATGGGGGACAGAGGTACAAGAGACCCAGTACTTC; CDR3 protein: CASSVWGTEVQETQYF
V gene: TRBV7-2; clone size: .; D gene: .; J gene: TRBJ1-2; CDR3 DNA: TGTGCCAGCATCGACCCGTTCTATGGCTACACCTTC; CDR3 protein: CASIDPFYGYTF
V gene: TRBV28; clone size: few; D gene: .; J gene: TRBJ1-1; CDR3 DNA: TGTGCCAGCAGTCCCCTAGTCGGAGCTGAAGCTTTCTTT; CDR3 protein: CASSPLVGAEAFF
V gene: TRBV7-2; clone size: many; D gene: TRBD2; J gene: TRBJ2-5; CDR3 DNA: TGTGCCAGCAGCTACCAGGCGGGGGGGCTTGAGACCCAGTACTTC; CDR3 protein: CASSYQAGGLETQYF
V gene: TRBV7-9; clone size: .; D gene: .; J gene: TRBJ2-1; CDR3 DNA: TGTGCCAGCAGCTTAGATTTGAATGAGCAGTTCTTC; CDR3 protein: CASSLDLNEQFF
V gene: TRBV11-2; clone size: many; D gene: .; J gene: TRBJ2-1; CDR3 DNA: TGTGCCAGCAGCTCTTACGCCACAACCCGGGACCTTTACAATGAGCAGTTCTTC; CDR3 protein: CASSSYATTRDLYNEQFF
V gene: TRBV28; clone size: .; D gene: .; J gene: TRBJ2-1; CDR3 DNA: TGTGCCAGCAGTACGTTCGGTAGGGGCGATGAGCAGTTCTTC; CDR3 protein: CASSTFGRGDEQFF
V gene: TRBV6-2/TRBV6-3; clone size: once; D gene: TRBD2; J gene: TRBJ2-7; CDR3 DNA: TGTGCCAGCAGTCGCGCTAGGAAGGGACTAGCTTCCTACGAGCAGTACTTC; CDR3 protein: CASSRARKGLASYEQYF
V gene: TRBV27; clone size: .; D gene: .; J gene: TRBJ2-7; CDR3 DNA: TGTGCCAGCAGTATCCGGGACCCCACCTACGAGCAGTACTTC; CDR3 protein: CASSIRDPTYEQYF
V gene: TRBV10-3; clone size: many; D gene: .; J gene: TRBJ1-2; CDR3 DNA: TGTGCCATCAGTGAAGGTGGACGTTGGGGCTACACCTTC; CDR3 protein: CAISEGGRWGYTF
V gene: TRBV12-3/TRBV12-4; clone size: .; D gene: .; J gene: TRBJ2-3; CDR3 DNA: TGTGCCAGCAGTTTACACGGCGCGAGCACAGATACGCAGTATTTT; CDR3 protein: CASSLHGASTDTQYF
V gene: TRBV7-2; clone size: .; D gene: .; J gene: TRBJ2-7; CDR3 DNA: TGTGCCAGCAGCCCCGACGGAGGGCGTTACGAGCAGTACTTC; CDR3 protein: CASSPDGGRYEQYF
V gene: TRBV4-2; clone size: many; D gene: .; J gene: TRBJ2-1; CDR3 DNA: TGTGCCAGCAGCCACCTGGGGGTCGAGAATGAGCAGTTCTTC; CDR3 protein: CASSHLGVENEQFF
V gene: TRBV29-1; clone size: few; D gene: TRBD2; J gene: TRBJ2-3; CDR3 DNA: TGCAGCGGCCGGACTAGCGGGATCGGGACAGATACGCAGTATTTT; CDR3 protein: CSGRTSGIGTDTQYF
V gene: TRBV7-8; clone size: .; D gene: TRBD1; J gene: TRBJ2-7; CDR3 DNA: TGTGCCAGCAGCGAAGGACAGGGGGCGGTCTACGAGCAGTACTTC; CDR3 protein: CASSEGQGAVYEQYF
V gene: TRBV10-3; clone size: many; D gene: .; J gene: TRBJ2-1; CDR3 DNA: TGTGCCATCAGTGCGCATGATGAGCAGTTCTTC; CDR3 protein: CAISAHDEQFF
V gene: TRBV29-1; clone size: many; D gene: TRBD1; J gene: TRBJ2-3; CDR3 DNA: TGCAGCGTCAAGAGGGGGCTCGGGGGCACAGATACGCAGTATTTT; CDR3 protein: CSVKRGLGGTDTQYF
V gene: TRBV9; clone size: .; D gene: .; J gene: TRBJ2-2; CDR3 DNA: TGTGCCAGCAGCGTAGTATATGGCACCGGGGAGCTGTTTTTT; CDR3 protein: CASSVVYGTGELFF
V gene: TRBV6-2/TRBV6-3; clone size: .; D gene: .; J gene: TRBJ2-7; CDR3 DNA: TGTGCCAGCAGCCGGACTTTCAGCTCCTACGAGCAGTACTTC; CDR3 protein: CASSRTFSSYEQYF
V gene: TRBV5-1; clone size: few; D gene: TRBD1; J gene: TRBJ2-3; CDR3 DNA: TGCGCCAGCAGCTTGGGGGGACAGTTTGGCACAGATACGCAGTATTTT; CDR3 protein: CASSLGGQFGTDTQYF
V gene: TRBV7-9; clone size: .; D gene: .; J gene: TRBJ2-3; CDR3 DNA: TGTGCCAGCAGCCTAACCGTCCAGGGGGATACGCAGTATTTT; CDR3 protein: CASSLTVQGDTQYF
V gene: TRBV5-1; clone size: .; D gene: .; J gene: TRBJ1-2; CDR3 DNA: TGCGCCAGCAGCTTGGATCTGGCCGAAGGGTCTCTAAGTGCAGGCTACACCTTC; CDR3 protein: CASSLDLAEGSLSAGYTF
V gene: TRBV6-2/TRBV6-3; clone size: few; D gene: .; J gene: TRBJ2-5; CDR3 DNA: TGTGCCAGCAGTCATTACCAAGAGACCCAGTACTTC; CDR3 protein: CASSHYQETQYF
V gene: TRBV29-1; clone size: many; D gene: .; J gene: TRBJ1-5; CDR3 DNA: TGCAGCGTTGTTGTCAGATCAAATCAGCCCCAGCATTTT; CDR3 protein: CSVVVRSNQPQHF
V gene: TRBV20-1; clone size: many; D gene: .; J gene: TRBJ2-2; CDR3 DNA: TGCAGTGCTTCCCGACCGGACAGCCACACCGGGGAGCTGTTTTTT; CDR3 protein: CSASRPDSHTGELFF
V gene: TRBV20-1; clone size: .; D gene: .; J gene: TRBJ2-3; CDR3 DNA: TGCAGTGCTAGTCCTCGACTACTCACAGATACGCAGTATTTT; CDR3 protein: CSASPRLLTDTQYF
V gene: TRBV29-1; clone size: .; D gene: .; J gene: TRBJ2-3; CDR3 DNA: TGCAGCGTCCTGACCGGAGATACGCAGTATTTT; CDR3 protein: CSVLTGDTQYF
V gene: TRBV20-1; clone size: few; D gene: TRBD2; J gene: TRBJ2-1; CDR3 DNA: TGCAGTGCTAGGGCGGTAGACGGCGGGGGGTACAATGAGCAGTTCTTC; CDR3 protein: CSARAVDGGGYNEQFF
V gene: TRBV12-3/TRBV12-4; clone size: many; D gene: TRBD2; J gene: TRBJ2-3; CDR3 DNA: TGTGCCAGCAGTTTAGTACTAGCGGCGGGTACGCAGTATTTT; CDR3 protein: CASSLVLAAGTQYF
V gene: TRBV6-5; clone size: .; D gene: TRBD1; J gene: TRBJ1-1; CDR3 DNA: TGTGCCAGCAGTAGCAGGGACAGGTATTACACTGAAGCTTTCTTT; CDR3 protein: CASSSRDRYYTEAFF
V gene: TRBV20-1; clone size: .; D gene: .; J gene: TRBJ2-2; CDR3 DNA: TGCAGTGCCCGGAACCGGGACTTCAACACCGGGGAGCTGTTTTTT; CDR3 protein: CSARNRDFNTGELFF
V gene: TRBV6-5; clone size: few; D gene: .; J gene: TRBJ1-1; CDR3 DNA: TGTGCCAGCAGAGTCAGGGGCAACACTGAAGCTTTCTTT; CDR3 protein: CASRVRGNTEAFF
V gene: TRBV6-5; clone size: many; D gene: .; J gene: TRBJ1-2; CDR3 DNA: TGTGCCAGCATAGGGAGGAATGCAGGGATCTATGGCTACACCTTC; CDR3 protein: CASIGRNAGIYGYTF
V gene: TRBV28; clone size: few; D gene: .; J gene: TRBJ2-5; CDR3 DNA: TGTGCCAGCAGTCCCCGGACAGAGAAGTACTTC; CDR3 protein: CASSPRTEKYF
V gene: TRBV29-1; clone size: many; D gene: .; J gene: TRBJ2-3; CDR3 DNA: TGCAGCGTCCCGGGATCGGGCACAGATACGCAGTATTTT; CDR3 protein: CSVPGSGTDTQYF
V gene: TRBV20-1; clone size: once; D gene: .; J gene: TRBJ2-2; CDR3 DNA: TGCAGTGCAGGACAGTTACGCTCGAACACCAGGGAGCTGTTTTTT; CDR3 protein: CSAGQLRSNTRELFF
V gene: TRBV20-1; clone size: many; D gene: TRBD1; J gene: TRBJ1-1; CDR3 DNA: TGCAGTGCCTTCGAGGGACAGGGGGGAACTGAAGCTTTCTTT; CDR3 protein: CSAFEGQGGTEAFF
V gene: TRBV12-3/TRBV12-4; clone size: many; D gene: .; J gene: TRBJ1-5; CDR3 DNA: TGTGCCAGCAGCCGGACGACGGATCAGCCCCAGCATTTT; CDR3 protein: CASSRTTDQPQHF
V gene: TRBV19; clone size: .; D gene: .; J gene: TRBJ2-4; CDR3 DNA: TGTGCCAGTAGTCCCAGTTGGGTAGCCAAAAACATTCAGTACTTC; CDR3 protein: CASSPSWVAKNIQYF
V gene: TRBV7-2; clone size: many; D gene: .; J gene: TRBJ1-6; CDR3 DNA: TGTGCCAGCAGCTGGGGGGACGGTTCACCCCTCCACTTT; CDR3 protein: CASSWGDGSPLHF
V gene: TRBV7-8; clone size: many; D gene: .; J gene: TRBJ2-3; CDR3 DNA: TGTGCCAGCAGCCTCGTTATTCTGGATACGCAGTATTTT; CDR3 protein: CASSLVILDTQYF
V gene: TRBV28; clone size: few; D gene: TRBD1; J gene: TRBJ2-2; CDR3 DNA: TGTGCCAGCATCTATGGACAGGGGAGGAATGGCGGGGAGCTGTTTTTT; CDR3 protein: CASIYGQGRNGGELFF
V gene: TRBV4-1; clone size: .; D gene: .; J gene: TRBJ2-7; CDR3 DNA: TGCGCCAGCAGCCAACGACAGCTCGCTACCTACGAGCAGTACTTC; CDR3 protein: CASSQRQLATYEQYF
V gene: TRBV5-1; clone size: few; D gene: .; J gene: TRBJ2-4; CDR3 DNA: TGCGCCAGCAGCTTGGCGCTGGAGGTGGGAAACATTCAGTACTTC; CDR3 protein: CASSLALEVGNIQYF
V gene: TRBV20-1; clone size: .; D gene: TRBD2; J gene: TRBJ2-7; CDR3 DNA: TGCAGTGCGACCAACGGGGCGGGAGGTCCACGAGAGCAGTACTTC; CDR3 protein: CSATNGAGGPREQYF
V gene: TRBV12-3/TRBV12-4; clone size: many; D gene: .; J gene: TRBJ2-7; CDR3 DNA: TGTGCCAGCAGTTTAGGTCAGAACTACGAGCAGTACTTC; CDR3 protein: CASSLGQNYEQYF
V gene: TRBV6-2/TRBV6-3; clone size: .; D gene: .; J gene: TRBJ2-3; CDR3 DNA: TGTGCCAGCAGTTACAGGGGGGTCACAGATACGCAGTATTTT; CDR3 protein: CASSYRGVTDTQYF
V gene: TRBV12-3/TRBV12-4; clone size: few; D gene: .; J gene: TRBJ1-2; CDR3 DNA: TGTGCCAGCAGTTTCCGCGGTATCCAGTATGGCTACACCTTC; CDR3 protein: CASSFRGIQYGYTF
V gene: TRBV20-1; clone size: .; D gene: .; J gene: TRBJ1-1; CDR3 DNA: TGCAGTGCTGTGTTCAGGGCGATCCCGGAAGCTTTCTTT; CDR3 protein: CSAVFRAIPEAFF
V gene: TRBV7-2; clone size: few; D gene: .; J gene: TRBJ1-4; CDR3 DNA: TGTGCCAGCAGGGGGGGCTCCACTAATGAAAAACTGTTTTTT; CDR3 protein: CASRGGSTNEKLFF
V gene: TRBV28; clone size: many; D gene: .; J gene: TRBJ2-7; CDR3 DNA: TGTGCCAGCATGGGAGGATTCTACGAGCAGTACTTC; CDR3 protein: CASMGGFYEQYF
V gene: TRBV12-3/TRBV12-4; clone size: few; D gene: .; J gene: TRBJ1-2; CDR3 DNA: TGTGCCAGCAGTTTAGCTCCGGAGTTAGCTAACTATGGCTACACCTTC; CDR3 protein: CASSLAPELANYGYTF
V gene: TRBV4-3; clone size: few; D gene: .; J gene: TRBJ2-2; CDR3 DNA: TGCGCCAGCAGCCAAGTTCCGGGGGTCGGGGAGCTGTTTTTT; CDR3 protein: CASSQVPGVGELFF
V gene: TRBV12-3/TRBV12-4; clone size: .; D gene: TRBD1; J gene: TRBJ2-7; CDR3 DNA: TGTGCCAGCACCCCCGGGACAGGGCACGAGCAGTACTTC; CDR3 protein: CASTPGTGHEQYF